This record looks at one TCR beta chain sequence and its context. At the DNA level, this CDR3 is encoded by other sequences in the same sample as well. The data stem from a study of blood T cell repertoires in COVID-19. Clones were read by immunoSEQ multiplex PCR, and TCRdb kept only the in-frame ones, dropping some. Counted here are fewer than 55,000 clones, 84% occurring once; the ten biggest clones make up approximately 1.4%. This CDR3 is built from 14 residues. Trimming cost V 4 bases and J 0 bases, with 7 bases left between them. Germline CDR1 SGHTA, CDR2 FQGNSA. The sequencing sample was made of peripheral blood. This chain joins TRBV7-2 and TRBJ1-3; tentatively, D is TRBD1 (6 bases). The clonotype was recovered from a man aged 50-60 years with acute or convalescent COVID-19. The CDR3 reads CASSSQGSGNTIYF. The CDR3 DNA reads TGTGCCAGCAGCTCACAGGGCTCTGGAAACACCATATATTTT.